The rows below give T cell receptor beta chains drawn from one sample of a study of blood T cell repertoires in COVID-19. Sequencing used immunoSEQ multiplex PCR; TCRdb keeps in-frame clones, though not all of them. The table records fewer than 350,000 clones, roughly 90% of them present only once. The material sequenced was PBMCs or T cells enriched from blood (not recorded which). These receptors were taken from a woman aged 35 to 49 with acute COVID-19. Both conserved end residues are part of each CDR3. A D gene is named only where the DNA matches it firmly. Some rows mark clone size as missing; the rest say once, few, many or name a class of expanded clone.

18,TRBJ1-2,TRBV7-2,-,TRBD1,TGTGCCAGCAGCTCCAGTGTAGGAGACAGGGGTTTTGGCTATGGCTACACCTTC,CASSSSVGDRGFGYGYTF
14,TRBJ2-2,TRBV7-9,-,-,TGTGCCAGCAGAATTGACAGACCCACCGGGGAGCTGTTTTTT,CASRIDRPTGELFF
16,TRBJ2-1,TRBV11-2,many,TRBD2,TGTGCCAGCAGCTTAATTAGGACTAGCATTTCCAATGAGCAGTTCTTC,CASSLIRTSISNEQFF
13,TRBJ2-7,TRBV28,-,-,TGTGCCAGCAGTCTCCTTTCCCCCTACGAGCAGTACTTC,CASSLLSPYEQYF
18,TRBJ2-5,TRBV4-1,-,TRBD2,TGCGCCAGCAGCCTATCCGACTGGCTAGCGGATTCCCAAGAGACCCAGTACTTC,CASSLSDWLADSQETQYF
12,TRBJ2-1,TRBV6-2/TRBV6-3,-,-,TGTGCCAGCAGTTACTCGATTCGGGAGCAGTTCTTC,CASSYSIREQFF
13,TRBJ1-2,TRBV3-1/TRBV3-2,once,-,TGTGCCAGCAGCCAAGGCACGGACTATGGCTACACCTTC,CASSQGTDYGYTF
18,TRBJ2-2,TRBV24-1,-,TRBD1,TGTGCCACCAGTGATCCCGGGACAGGGGGCGCGAACACCGGGGAGCTGTTTTTT,CATSDPGTGGANTGELFF
15,TRBJ1-2,TRBV21-1,-,-,TGTGCCAGCAGCAAAGAGGCCGGGGAGGACTATGGCTACACCTTC,CASSKEAGEDYGYTF
13,TRBJ2-1,TRBV21-1,-,-,TGTGCCAGTTCCGGGACAGGGTGCAATGAGCAGTTCTTC,CASSGTGCNEQFF
14,TRBJ2-1,TRBV30,-,TRBD2,TGTGCCTGGAGTGTAGGGACTATCTACAATGAGCAGTTCTTC,CAWSVGTIYNEQFF
13,TRBJ1-3,TRBV19,once,-,TGTGCCAGTCGTCTTAGCTCTGGAAACACCATATATTTT,CASRLSSGNTIYF
13,TRBJ1-4,TRBV18,-,-,TGTGCCAGCGTCCGGGACTGGGGTGAAAAACTGTTTTTT,CASVRDWGEKLFF
16,TRBJ2-3,TRBV24-1,-,TRBD1,TGTGCCACCAGTGATTTAGGACAGGGTGGGGCAGATACGCAGTATTTT,CATSDLGQGGADTQYF
16,TRBJ2-1,TRBV5-1,-,-,TGCGCCAGCAGCTTGGCCGTGACAGGTTCCTACAATGAGCAGTTCTTC,CASSLAVTGSYNEQFF
15,TRBJ2-7,TRBV19,-,TRBD2,TGTGCCAGTAGTATTGGGAGCGGGAGCAGTCACGAGCAGTACTTC,CASSIGSGSSHEQYF
14,TRBJ1-1,TRBV4-1,-,-,TGCGCCAGCAGCCAAGCCCAGGAGAACACTGAAGCTTTCTTT,CASSQAQENTEAFF
15,TRBJ2-7,TRBV6-2/TRBV6-3,-,TRBD2,TGTGCCAGCAGTCCGCCGACTAGCGGGACTTACGAGCAGTACTTC,CASSPPTSGTYEQYF
10,TRBJ1-2,TRBV12-3/TRBV12-4,-,-,TGTGCCAGCAGTTTACGGGGCTACACCTTC,CASSLRGYTF
13,TRBJ1-1,TRBV21-1,few,-,TGTGCCAGGCCCCCAGGGTTTGACACTGAAGCTTTCTTT,CARPPGFDTEAFF
14,TRBJ1-1,TRBV9,-,-,TGTGCCAGCAGCGTCCAGGTAGGGGACACTGAAGCTTTCTTT,CASSVQVGDTEAFF
13,TRBJ1-4,TRBV7-8,-,TRBD1,TGTGCCAGCAGCGACAGGGTTAATGAAAAACTGTTTTTT,CASSDRVNEKLFF
16,TRBJ2-7,TRBV6-2/TRBV6-3,-,TRBD2,TGTGCCAGCAGTTCATTCCGGACTAGCGTTTCCTACGAGCAGTACTTC,CASSSFRTSVSYEQYF
13,TRBJ2-4,TRBV12-3/TRBV12-4,-,TRBD1,TGTGCCAGCAGACGACAGGGGAAAAACATTCAGTACTTC,CASRRQGKNIQYF
14,TRBJ1-2,TRBV7-9,-,-,TGTGCCAGCAGCACGACCCGGGATTATCCGGGCTACACCTTC,CASSTTRDYPGYTF
15,TRBJ2-7,TRBV5-5,-,TRBD1,TGTGCCAGCAGATACACGATGGGACAGAGCTACGAGCAGTACTTC,CASRYTMGQSYEQYF
16,TRBJ1-1,TRBV2,-,-,TGTGCCAGCAGCGGTCGGTCAGGGGATAAGGGCGCTGAAGCTTTCTTT,CASSGRSGDKGAEAFF
13,TRBJ1-2,TRBV19,-,TRBD1,TGTGCCAGTACCCGGACAGGGGAGTTTGGCTACACCTTC,CASTRTGEFGYTF
15,TRBJ2-3,TRBV4-1,-,TRBD2,TGCGCCAGCAGCATACTAGCGGGGACCACAGATACGCAGTATTTT,CASSILAGTTDTQYF
12,TRBJ1-2,TRBV28,-,-,TGTGCCAGCAGTCTCCCTTCAGGTGGCTACACCTTC,CASSLPSGGYTF
15,TRBJ2-7,TRBV28,-,TRBD1,TGTGCCAGCAGTCTCCTACAGGGGGCTCGGTACGAGCAGTACTTC,CASSLLQGARYEQYF
15,TRBJ1-5,TRBV7-2,-,-,TGTGCCAGCAGCTTGGAACAGGGTAGGAATCAGCCCCAGCATTTT,CASSLEQGRNQPQHF
15,TRBJ1-2,TRBV6-5,-,TRBD1,TGTGCCAGCAGTTACTCAGACAGGGCGGCCTATGGCTACACCTTC,CASSYSDRAAYGYTF
15,TRBJ1-2,TRBV10-3,-,TRBD1,TGTGCCATCAGTGAGGGGACAGGGGACTTTGATGGCTACACCTTC,CAISEGTGDFDGYTF
15,TRBJ2-1,TRBV28,-,TRBD2,TGTGCCAGCAGTTTCGGGCGGGGGGGCTTGAATGAGCAGTTCTTC,CASSFGRGGLNEQFF
14,TRBJ2-7,TRBV6-5,-,-,TGTGCCAGCAGTTACGACACCGCGGGCTACGAGCAGTACTTC,CASSYDTAGYEQYF
15,TRBJ2-7,TRBV6-5,-,-,TGTGCCAGCAGTCTTTCAGGGATCCCCTCTTACGAGCAGTACTTC,CASSLSGIPSYEQYF
17,TRBJ2-1,TRBV27,-,TRBD2,TGTGCCAGCAGTTCCCTAGCGGGAGGTTTTGCTCGGAATGAGCAGTTCTTC,CASSSLAGGFARNEQFF
15,TRBJ1-1,TRBV7-2,-,-,TGTGCCAGCAGCTTCGTCTTGGGGGCGAACACTGAAGCTTTCTTT,CASSFVLGANTEAFF
15,TRBJ1-4,TRBV7-8,-,-,TGTGCCAGCAGCCCCGGCGGAGGGTCGAATGAAAAACTGTTTTTT,CASSPGGGSNEKLFF
15,TRBJ1-5,TRBV28,-,-,TGTGCCAGCAGTTTCTCGGCGGGCTTCAATCAGCCCCAGCATTTT,CASSFSAGFNQPQHF
17,TRBJ2-5,TRBV18,-,-,TGTGCCAGCTCACCCGTGGGGGGAGGTTCGTACCAAGAGACCCAGTACTTC,CASSPVGGGSYQETQYF
19,TRBJ2-2,TRBV7-3,-,TRBD1,TGTGCCAGCAGCTTAATAGGGACAGGGCCGTTCGCGAACACCGGGGAGCTGTTTTTT,CASSLIGTGPFANTGELFF
16,TRBJ2-1,TRBV10-3,once,TRBD1,TGTGCCATCAGTGAGGGGGACAGGGGAGGTAGGAATGAGCAGTTCTTC,CAISEGDRGGRNEQFF
14,TRBJ1-4,TRBV18,-,-,TGTGCCAGCTCACTCGACCAGGGAGGAGAAAAACTGTTTTTT,CASSLDQGGEKLFF
15,TRBJ2-1,TRBV10-3,-,TRBD2,TGTGCCATCAGTGATCTAGCGGGAGGGGGACGGGAGCAGTTCTTC,CAISDLAGGGREQFF
17,TRBJ2-3,TRBV18,-,TRBD2,TGTGCCAGCTCACCACGTAGCGGGAGTGGAGGAACAGATACGCAGTATTTT,CASSPRSGSGGTDTQYF
15,TRBJ2-2,TRBV5-1,-,TRBD1,TGCGCCAGCAGCCCGGACAGGGGGCACAGCGGGGAGCTGTTTTTT,CASSPDRGHSGELFF
14,TRBJ1-1,TRBV27,-,-,TGTGCCAGCAAGGACGGGGTATCGAACACTGAAGCTTTCTTT,CASKDGVSNTEAFF
14,TRBJ2-5,TRBV7-2,-,-,TGTGCCAGCAGCTTAGCGCGGGGCGTCGAGACCCAGTACTTC,CASSLARGVETQYF
15,TRBJ2-1,TRBV5-1,-,-,TGCGCCAGCAGCTTGGAGTTGCAGGGCTCGGATGAGCAGTTCTTC,CASSLELQGSDEQFF
15,TRBJ2-7,TRBV5-1,-,TRBD2,TGCGCCAGCAGCTATTGGACTAGCGGGTCCTACGAGCAGTACTTC,CASSYWTSGSYEQYF
15,TRBJ2-2,TRBV18,-,-,TGTGCCAGCTCACCACCGGGACTGCCTGGCGGGGAGCTGTTTTTT,CASSPPGLPGGELFF
11,TRBJ1-1,TRBV20-1,-,-,TGCAGTGCTAGTCCGGGTCCTGAAGCTTTCTTT,CSASPGPEAFF
14,TRBJ2-5,TRBV7-2,-,TRBD2,TGTGCCAGCAGCTCCCGACTAGCGGAAGAGACCCAGTACTTC,CASSSRLAEETQYF
15,TRBJ2-5,TRBV9,-,TRBD1,TGTGCCAGCAGCGTAGTCTCGACAGGGACGGAGACCCAGTACTTC,CASSVVSTGTETQYF
18,TRBJ1-2,TRBV4-2,-,TRBD1,TGTGCCAGCAGCCAAGGAGGCCCACAGGGGAGGACTAACTATGGCTACACCTTC,CASSQGGPQGRTNYGYTF
15,TRBJ1-1,TRBV27,-,-,TGTGCCAGCATCAAGACTGCCAGGGTTCAGACTGAAGCTTTCTTT,CASIKTARVQTEAFF
13,TRBJ2-7,TRBV7-9,-,TRBD2,TGTGCCAGCAGCTGGGGACTAGCCTACGAGCAGTACTTC,CASSWGLAYEQYF
13,TRBJ2-5,TRBV4-3,-,-,TGCGCCAGCAGCCAGGCCATACAAGAGACCCAGTACTTC,CASSQAIQETQYF